Below, one T cell receptor beta chain is given with its context. This record belongs to a study of cytomegalovirus exposure and HLA in healthy donors. Primers for the PCR totalled 60 Vbeta and 13 Jbeta. Sequenced by immunoSEQ multiplex PCR; TCRdb stores in-frame clones only, minus some. The sample holds approximately 110,000 clones; 76% are singletons and the top ten take about 7.7%. CDR1 is SQVTM and CDR2 is ANQGSEA in the germline V gene. V dropped 7 bases and J dropped 1; count of bases not matched to a gene: 10. This CDR3 spans 15 amino acids. The genes are TRBV29-1 and TRBJ2-3; 8 positions agree with TRBD1. This sequence was found in a woman aged 45 to 65 in good health and CMV-seropositive. Sequencing was carried out using PBMCs. The chain's CDR3 is CSAGGETGGTDTQYF. The CDR3 nucleotides read TGCAGCGCAGGAGGGGAGACAGGGGGCACAGATACGCAGTATTTT.